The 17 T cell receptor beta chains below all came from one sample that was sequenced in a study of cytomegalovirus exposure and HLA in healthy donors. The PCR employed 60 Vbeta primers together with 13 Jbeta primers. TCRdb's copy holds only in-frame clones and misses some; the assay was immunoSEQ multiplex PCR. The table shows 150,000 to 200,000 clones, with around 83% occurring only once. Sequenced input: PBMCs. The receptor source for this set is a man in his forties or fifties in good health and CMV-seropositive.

In nucleotides, the CDR3 is TGTGCCAGCAGCTTCACTGGAACCGTACAGGAAACCTTC. Encoded protein: CASSFTGTVQETF. The genes are TRBV7-2 and TRBJ1-2; D is perhaps TRBD1 (5 bases). This CDR3 spans 13 amino acids. Germline lookup yields CDR1 SGHTA and CDR2 FQGNSA. V was shortened by 3 bases and J by 14 bases, with 19 bases between the two germline ends.

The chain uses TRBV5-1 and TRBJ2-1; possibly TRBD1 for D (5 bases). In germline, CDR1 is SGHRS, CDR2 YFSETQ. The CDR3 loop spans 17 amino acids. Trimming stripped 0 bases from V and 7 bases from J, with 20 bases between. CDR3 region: CASSLGGLRNRGNEQFF. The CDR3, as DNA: TGCGCCAGCAGCTTGGGGGGCTTGCGGAACCGTGGGAATGAGCAGTTCTTC.

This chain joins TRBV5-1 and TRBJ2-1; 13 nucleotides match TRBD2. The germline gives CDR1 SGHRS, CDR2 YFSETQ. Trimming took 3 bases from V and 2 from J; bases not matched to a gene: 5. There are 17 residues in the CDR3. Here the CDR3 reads CASSSRTSGSPYNEQFF. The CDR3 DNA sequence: TGCGCCAGCAGCTCCCGGACTAGCGGGAGTCCCTACAATGAGCAGTTCTTC.

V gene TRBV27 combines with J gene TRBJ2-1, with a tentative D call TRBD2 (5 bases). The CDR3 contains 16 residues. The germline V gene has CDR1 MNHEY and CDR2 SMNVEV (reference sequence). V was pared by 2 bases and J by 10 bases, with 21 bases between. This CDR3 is CASSLVMTRAPTEQFF. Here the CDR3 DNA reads TGTGCCAGCAGTTTAGTGATGACGAGGGCTCCAACCGAGCAGTTCTTC.

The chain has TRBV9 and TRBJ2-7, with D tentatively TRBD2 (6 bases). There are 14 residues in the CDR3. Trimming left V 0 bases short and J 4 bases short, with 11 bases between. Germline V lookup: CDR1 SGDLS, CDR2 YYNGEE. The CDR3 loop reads CASSVVGSGYEQYF. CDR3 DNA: TGTGCCAGCAGCGTAGTCGGGAGCGGGTACGAGCAGTACTTC.

CDR3 coding DNA: TGTGCCAGCAGCTCCTTTTTGCGGAGGGGAGGCTCCTACAATGAGCAGTTCTTC. It is translated as CASSSFLRRGGSYNEQFF. The chain has TRBV11-2 and TRBJ2-1, with TRBD2 as a possible D gene (6 bases). The germline CDR1 and CDR2 sequences are SGHAT and FQNNGV. Trimming removed 4 bases from V and 0 bases from J, with 19 bases in between. The CDR3 length is 18 residues.

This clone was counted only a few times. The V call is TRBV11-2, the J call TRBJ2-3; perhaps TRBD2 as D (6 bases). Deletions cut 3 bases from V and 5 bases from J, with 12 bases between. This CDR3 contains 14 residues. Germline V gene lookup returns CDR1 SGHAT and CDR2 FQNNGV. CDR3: CASSFGGPGDTQYF. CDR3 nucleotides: TGTGCCAGCAGCTTCGGAGGGCCGGGAGATACGCAGTATTTT.

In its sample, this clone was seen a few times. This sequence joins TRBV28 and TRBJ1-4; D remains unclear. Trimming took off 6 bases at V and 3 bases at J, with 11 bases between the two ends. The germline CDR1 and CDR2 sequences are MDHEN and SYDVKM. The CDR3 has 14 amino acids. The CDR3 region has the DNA TGTGCCAGCAGCCCAAACAGACCTAATGAAAAACTGTTTTTT. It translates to CASSPNRPNEKLFF.

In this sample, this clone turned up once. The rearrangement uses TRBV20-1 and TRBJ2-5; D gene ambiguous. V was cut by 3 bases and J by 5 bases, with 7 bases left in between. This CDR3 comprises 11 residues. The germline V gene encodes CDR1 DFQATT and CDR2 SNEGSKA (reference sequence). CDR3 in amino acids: CSASISETQYF. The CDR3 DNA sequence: TGCAGTGCTAGTATTTCCGAGACCCAGTACTTC.

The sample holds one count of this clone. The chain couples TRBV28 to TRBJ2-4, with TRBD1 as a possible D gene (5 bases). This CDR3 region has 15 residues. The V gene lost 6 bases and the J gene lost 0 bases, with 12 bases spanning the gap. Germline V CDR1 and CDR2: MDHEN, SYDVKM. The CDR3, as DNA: TGTGCCAGCAGAACAGGTTCACTAGCCAAAAACATTCAGTACTTC. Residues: CASRTGSLAKNIQYF.

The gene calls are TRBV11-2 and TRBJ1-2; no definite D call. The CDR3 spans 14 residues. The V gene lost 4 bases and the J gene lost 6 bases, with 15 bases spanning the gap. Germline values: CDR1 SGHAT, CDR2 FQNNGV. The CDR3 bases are TGTGCCAGCAGCTACGGACTCCATATGAATGGCTACACCTTC. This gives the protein CASSYGLHMNGYTF.

The CDR3 DNA reads TGTGCCTGGAGTGTCGGGGGGCTCGACGCTGAAGCTTTCTTT. As protein: CAWSVGGLDAEAFF. The chain recombines TRBV30 with TRBJ1-1, with D tentatively TRBD1 (6 bases). Germline values: CDR1 GTSNPN, CDR2 SVGIG (reference sequence). Between the trimmed V and J ends, which lost 0 bases and 6 bases, there was a span of 14 bases. This CDR3 is 14 amino acids long.

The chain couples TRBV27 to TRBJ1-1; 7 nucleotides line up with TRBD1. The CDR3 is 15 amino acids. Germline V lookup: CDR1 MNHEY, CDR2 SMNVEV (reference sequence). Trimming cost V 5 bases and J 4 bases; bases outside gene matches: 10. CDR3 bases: TGTGCCAGCAGTCCCCGTCAGGGGGTTTTCACTGAAGCTTTCTTT. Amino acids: CASSPRQGVFTEAFF.

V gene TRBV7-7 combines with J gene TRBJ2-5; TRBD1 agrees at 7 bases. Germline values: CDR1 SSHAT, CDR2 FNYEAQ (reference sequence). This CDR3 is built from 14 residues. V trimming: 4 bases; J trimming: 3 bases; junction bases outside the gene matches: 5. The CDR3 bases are TGTGCCAGCAGCTCCCGGGACAGAAAAGAGACCCAGTACTTC. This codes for CASSSRDRKETQYF.

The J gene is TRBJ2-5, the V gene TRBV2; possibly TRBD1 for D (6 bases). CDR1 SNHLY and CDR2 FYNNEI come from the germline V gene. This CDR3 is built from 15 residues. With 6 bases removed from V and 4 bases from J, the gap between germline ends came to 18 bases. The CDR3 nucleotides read TGTGCCAGCAGCGCGGCGGCAGGGGTAGTAGAGACCCAGTACTTC. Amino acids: CASSAAAGVVETQYF. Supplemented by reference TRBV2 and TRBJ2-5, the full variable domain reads EPEVTQTPSHQVTQMGQEVILRCVPISNHLYFYWYRQILGQKVEFLVSFYNNEISEKSEIFDDQFSVERPDGSNFTLKIRSTKLEDSAMYFCASSAAAGVVETQYFGPGTRLLVL.

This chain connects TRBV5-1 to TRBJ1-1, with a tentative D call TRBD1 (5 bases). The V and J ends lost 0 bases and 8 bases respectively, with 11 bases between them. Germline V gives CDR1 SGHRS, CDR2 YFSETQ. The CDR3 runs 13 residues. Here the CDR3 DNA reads TGCGCCAGCAGCTTGGGGGACTTTAAAGAAGCTTTCTTT. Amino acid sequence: CASSLGDFKEAFF. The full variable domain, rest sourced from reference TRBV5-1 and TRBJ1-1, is KAGVTQTPRYLIKTRGQQVTLSCSPISGHRSVSWYQQTPGQGLQFLFEYFSETQRNKGNFPGRFSGRQFSNSRSEMNVSTLELGDSALYLCASSLGDFKEAFFGQGTRLTVV.

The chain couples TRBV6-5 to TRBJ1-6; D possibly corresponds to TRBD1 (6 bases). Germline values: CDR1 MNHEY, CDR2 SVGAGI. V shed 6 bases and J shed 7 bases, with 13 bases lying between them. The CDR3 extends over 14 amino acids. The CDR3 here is CASRQGPSNSPLHF. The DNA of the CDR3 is TGTGCCAGCAGACAGGGACCGAGCAATTCACCCCTCCACTTT.